The next 14 T cell receptor beta chains were all read from a single sample in a study of T cells in Graves' hyperthyroidism and ophthalmopathy. TCR beta CDR3 region amplification was performed from RNA transcripts. Primed by the HTBI set, a first-round RT-PCR was run on the TCR CDR3. TCRdb called the multiplex PCR reads again in MiXCR, with one record for every CDR3 protein. Found here are around 700,000 distinct CDR3 sequences, roughly 20% of them singletons; the top ten hold roughly 17%. Input material: blood. All receptors come from a woman in her forties or fifties with Graves' hyperthyroidism that later progressed to Graves' ophthalmopathy.

This CDR3 is CASSLFTGGALSPNTGELFF. The CDR3, as DNA: TGCGCCAGCAGCTTGTTTACCGGGGGGGCCCTCTCCCCGAACACCGGGGAGCTGTTTTTT. The chain employs TRBV5-1 and TRBJ2-2; 8 bases agree with TRBD2. Germline CDR1 and CDR2: SGHRS and YFSETQ. Trimming removed 1 base from V and 0 bases from J; junction bases left unmatched: 14. The CDR3 is 20 amino acids.

This clonotype was seen once. The genes are TRBV9 and TRBJ2-2; 7 bases line up with TRBD1. Looked up from germline, CDR1 is SGDLS and CDR2 is YYNGEE. The V segment lost 4 bases and the J segment 1 base; nucleotides outside the gene matches: 4. CDR3 length: 15 residues. The CDR3 sequence: CASSIQGQNTGELFF. In DNA, the CDR3 is TGTGCCAGCAGCATACAGGGGCAGAACACCGGGGAGCTGTTTTTT.

This chain joins TRBV12-3 or TRBV12-4 and TRBJ1-1; TRBD1 matches at 9 bases. With 6 bases clipped from V and 4 bases from J, the junction kept 6 bases outside the gene matches. The CDR3 is 14 amino acids. This CDR3 is CASSPDRGSTEAFF. In nucleotides, the CDR3 is TGTGCCAGCAGCCCAGACAGGGGGAGCACTGAAGCTTTCTTT.

This clonotype was recorded once. The rearrangement uses TRBV27 and TRBJ1-2; 7 bases align to TRBD1. This CDR3 is built from 13 residues. Unmatched junction bases numbered 8, after V lost 5 bases and J lost 8 bases. CDR1 and CDR2 from the germline V gene are MNHEY and SMNVEV (reference sequence). CDR3 region: CASSHTGAIGYTF. The DNA for the CDR3 is TGTGCCAGCAGTCACACAGGGGCGATAGGCTACACCTTC.

Points on this clonotype: A much larger clonotype is one base distant, so this may be a read error. V gene TRBV3-1 combines with J gene TRBJ1-6, with 7 bases lining up with TRBD1. The germline V gene has CDR1 LGHDT and CDR2 YNNKEL (reference sequence). This CDR3 has 17 residues. The CDR3 DNA reads as TGTGCCAGCAGCCCCCGGACAGGCAGCTCCTATAATTCACCCCTCCGCTTT. This codes for CASSPRTGSSYNSPLRF.

In this sample, this clonotype turned up many times. The chain combines TRBV11-2 with TRBJ1-6; D unclear. V was cut by 5 bases and J by 7 bases, with 18 bases left in between. The CDR3 covers 16 residues. The V gene's germline CDR1 is SGHAT and CDR2 FQNNGV. CDR3: CASSAPGGSENSPLHF. Written as DNA, the CDR3 is TGTGCCAGCAGCGCCCCAGGCGGCAGCGAAAATTCACCCCTCCACTTT.

This clonotype was seen at least ten times. The chain uses TRBV10-1 and TRBJ1-1, with D possibly TRBD1 on 5 matching bases. This CDR3 region has 15 residues. Germline CDR1 reads WNHNN; CDR2 reads SYGVQD (reference sequence). Trimming took 2 bases from V and 0 from J, leaving 10 bases between them. The CDR3 here is CASSEGQGMNTEAFF. CDR3 DNA: TGCGCCAGCAGTGAGGGGCAGGGAATGAACACTGAAGCTTTCTTT.

The genes are TRBV5-5 and TRBJ2-7; D is possibly TRBD1 (6 bases). The length of the CDR3 is 13 residues. The V and J ends lost 3 bases and 7 bases respectively, with 14 bases between them. The germline V gene encodes CDR1 SGHKS and CDR2 YYEKEE (reference sequence). CDR3 bases: TGTGCCAGCAGCTCCACAGGGTCGCTAGAGCAGTACTTC. This encodes CASSSTGSLEQYF.

There are a few counts of this clonotype. The chain recombines TRBV10-3 with TRBJ1-5, with D uncertain. The CDR3 runs to 13 residues. The V end lost 10 bases, the J end lost 0 bases, and 10 bases lay between the germline ends. Germline CDR1 reads ENHRY; CDR2 reads SYGVKD. For the CDR3, the DNA is TGTGCCACCTGGAGCGATAGCAATCAGCCCCAGCATTTT. As protein: CATWSDSNQPQHF.

On this clonotype: One end of the junction fails to match germline, which may point to a read error. The chain uses TRBV18 and TRBJ1-1, with 10 nucleotides matching TRBD1. This CDR3 region has 15 residues. Germline CDR1 is KGHSH and CDR2 is LQKENI. The chain's CDR3 is CASLPGTGENTEAFF. The CDR3 DNA is TGTGCCAGCTTACCAGGGACAGGGGAGAACACTGAAGCTTTCTTT.

The chain links TRBV3-1 to TRBJ1-6, with D uncertain. The germline gives CDR1 LGHDT, CDR2 YNNKEL (reference sequence). The CDR3 is 15 amino acids. Trimming took off 1 base at V and 9 bases at J, with 13 bases between the two ends. The CDR3 spells CASSQVHRDSSPLHF. CDR3 nucleotides: TGTGCCAGCAGCCAAGTTCACCGCGATAGTTCACCCCTCCACTTT. The full variable domain, completed using reference TRBV3-1 and TRBJ1-6, is DTAVSQTPKYLVTQMGNDKSIKCEQNLGHDTMYWYKQDSKKFLKIMFSYNNKELIINETVPNRFSPKSPDKAHLNLHINSLELGDSAVYFCASSQVHRDSSPLHFGNGTRLTVT.

V and J are TRBV20-1 and TRBJ2-5; D is unclear. The CDR3 length is 11 residues. The V end lost 2 bases, the J end lost 3 bases, and 4 bases lay between the germline ends. Germline assignment: CDR1 DFQATT and CDR2 SNEGSKA (reference sequence). The CDR3 DNA reads as TGCAGTGCTAGAACAAAAGAGACCCAGTACTTC. This sequence encodes CSARTKETQYF.

This clonotype was counted ten times or more. This rearrangement joins TRBV7-6 to TRBJ2-1, with a tentative D call TRBD2 (6 bases). The CDR3 extends over 14 amino acids. Germline V lookup: CDR1 SGHVS, CDR2 FNYEAQ. V lost 1 base, J lost 7 bases, and 11 bases lay in between. CDR3: CASSLGRRGNEQFF. The CDR3 nucleotides are TGTGCCAGCAGCTTAGGCCGGCGGGGAAATGAGCAGTTCTTC.

The chain uses TRBV24-1 and TRBJ2-3, with 7 nucleotides matching TRBD2. The CDR3 is made up of 19 amino acids. Germline-derived CDR1 and CDR2 are KGHDR and SFDVKD. J was trimmed by 0 bases and V by 1 base; bases with no gene match: 12. CDR3 region: CATSDFKTSRVRSTDTQYF. Written as DNA, the CDR3 is TGTGCCACCAGTGATTTCAAGACTAGCCGTGTCCGAAGCACAGATACGCAGTATTTT.